This entry describes one TCR beta chain. The CDR3 extends over 17 amino acids. From germline, CDR1 is MGHRA and CDR2 YSYEKL. With 1 base clipped from V and 2 bases from J, the junction kept 11 bases outside the gene matches. The sample is drawn from a study of OX40 agonist ivuxolimab in advanced cancers. Assay used: immunoSEQ multiplex PCR; TCRdb lists only in-frame clones, some missing. The repertoire holds over 70,000 clones, 85% to 90% seen once, with about 7% in the top ten. The receptor was derived from an adult with an advanced solid tumor such as melanoma, head and neck, liver or kidney cancer. The chain recombines TRBV4-1 with TRBJ2-7; 7 positions match TRBD2. This sample comprised CD4+ or CD8+ T cells sorted from blood, obtained in a trial of the OX40 agonist ivuxolimab. CDR3 residues: CASSQGLFTSVTYEQYF. The CDR3, as DNA: TGCGCCAGCAGCCAAGGGCTGTTTACTAGCGTTACCTACGAGCAGTACTTC.